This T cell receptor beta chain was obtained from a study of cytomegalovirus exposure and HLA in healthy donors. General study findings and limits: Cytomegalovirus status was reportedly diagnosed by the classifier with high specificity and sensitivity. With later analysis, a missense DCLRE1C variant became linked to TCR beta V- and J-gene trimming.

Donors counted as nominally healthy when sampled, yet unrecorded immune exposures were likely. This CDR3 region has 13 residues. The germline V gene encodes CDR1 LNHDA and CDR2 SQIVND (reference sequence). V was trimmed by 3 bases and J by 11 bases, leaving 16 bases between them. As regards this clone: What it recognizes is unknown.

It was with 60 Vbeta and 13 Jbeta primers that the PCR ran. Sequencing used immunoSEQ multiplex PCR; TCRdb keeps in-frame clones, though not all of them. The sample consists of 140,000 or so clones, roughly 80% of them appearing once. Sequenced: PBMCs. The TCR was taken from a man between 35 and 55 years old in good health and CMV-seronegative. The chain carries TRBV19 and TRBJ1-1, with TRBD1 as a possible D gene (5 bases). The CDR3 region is CASSILQGPTAFF. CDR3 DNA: TGTGCCAGTAGTATCCTTCAGGGTCCTACGGCTTTCTTT.